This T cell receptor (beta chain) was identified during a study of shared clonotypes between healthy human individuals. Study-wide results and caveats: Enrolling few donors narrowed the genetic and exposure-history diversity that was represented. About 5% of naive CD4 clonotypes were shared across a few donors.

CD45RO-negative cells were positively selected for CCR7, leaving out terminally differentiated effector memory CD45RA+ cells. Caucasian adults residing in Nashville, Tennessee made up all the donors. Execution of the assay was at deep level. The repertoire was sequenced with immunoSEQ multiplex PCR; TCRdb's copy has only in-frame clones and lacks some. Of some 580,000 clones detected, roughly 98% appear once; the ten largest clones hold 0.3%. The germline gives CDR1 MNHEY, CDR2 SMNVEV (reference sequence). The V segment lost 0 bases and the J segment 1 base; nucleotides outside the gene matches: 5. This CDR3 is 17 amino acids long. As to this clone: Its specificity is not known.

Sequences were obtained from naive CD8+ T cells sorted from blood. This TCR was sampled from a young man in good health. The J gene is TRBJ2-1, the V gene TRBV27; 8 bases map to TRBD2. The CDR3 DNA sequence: TGTGCCAGCAGTTTATCGAAAAGCGGGGGATCCTACAATGAGCAGTTCTTC. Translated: CASSLSKSGGSYNEQFF.